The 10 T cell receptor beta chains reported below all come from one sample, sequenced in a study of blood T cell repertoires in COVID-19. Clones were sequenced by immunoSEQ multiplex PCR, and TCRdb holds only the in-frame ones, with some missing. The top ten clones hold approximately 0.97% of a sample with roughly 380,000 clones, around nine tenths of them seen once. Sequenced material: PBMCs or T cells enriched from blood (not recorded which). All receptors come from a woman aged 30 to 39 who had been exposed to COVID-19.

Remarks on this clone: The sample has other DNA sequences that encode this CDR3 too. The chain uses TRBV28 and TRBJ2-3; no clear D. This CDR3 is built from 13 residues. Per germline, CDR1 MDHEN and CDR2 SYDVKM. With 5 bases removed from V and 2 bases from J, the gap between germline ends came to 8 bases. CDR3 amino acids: CASSPPSTDTQYF. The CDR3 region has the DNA TGTGCCAGCAGTCCCCCGTCCACAGATACGCAGTATTTT.

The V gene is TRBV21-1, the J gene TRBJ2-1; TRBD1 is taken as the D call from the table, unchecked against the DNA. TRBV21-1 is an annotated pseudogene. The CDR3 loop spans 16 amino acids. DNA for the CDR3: TGTGCCAGCAGGAATGGAGGGACAGAAATCTACAATGAGCAGTTCTTC. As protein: CASRNGGTEIYNEQFF.

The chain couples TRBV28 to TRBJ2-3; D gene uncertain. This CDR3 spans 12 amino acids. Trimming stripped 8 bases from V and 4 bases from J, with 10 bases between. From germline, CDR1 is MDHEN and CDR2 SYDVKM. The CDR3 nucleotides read TGTGCCAGCCTCCCCCAGGCAGATACGCAGTATTTT. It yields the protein CASLPQADTQYF.

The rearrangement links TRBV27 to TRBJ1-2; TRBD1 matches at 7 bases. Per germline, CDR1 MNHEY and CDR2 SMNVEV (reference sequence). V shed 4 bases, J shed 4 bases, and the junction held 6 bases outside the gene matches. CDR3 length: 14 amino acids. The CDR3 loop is CASSYFGTAYGYTF. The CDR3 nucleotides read TGTGCCAGCAGTTACTTCGGGACAGCCTATGGCTACACCTTC.

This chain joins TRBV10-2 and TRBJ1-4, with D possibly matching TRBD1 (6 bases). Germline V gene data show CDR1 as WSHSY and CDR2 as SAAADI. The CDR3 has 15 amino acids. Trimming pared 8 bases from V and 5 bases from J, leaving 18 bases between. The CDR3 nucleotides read TGCGCCAGCGGGGACACCGAGGGCCTGAATGAAAAACTGTTTTTT. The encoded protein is CASGDTEGLNEKLFF.

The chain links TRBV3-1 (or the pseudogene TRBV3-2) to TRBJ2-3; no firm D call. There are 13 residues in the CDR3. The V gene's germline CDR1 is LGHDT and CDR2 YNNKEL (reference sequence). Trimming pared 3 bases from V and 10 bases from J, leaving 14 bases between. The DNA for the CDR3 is TGTGCCAGCAGCCACCCAGCCGGGTTGGCGCAGTATTTT. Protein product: CASSHPAGLAQYF.

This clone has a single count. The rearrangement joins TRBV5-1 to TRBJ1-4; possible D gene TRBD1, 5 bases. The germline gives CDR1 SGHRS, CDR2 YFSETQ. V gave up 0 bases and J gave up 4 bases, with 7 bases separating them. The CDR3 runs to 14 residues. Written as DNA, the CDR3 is TGCGCCAGCAGCTTGGGACAGAATAATGAAAAACTGTTTTTT. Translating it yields CASSLGQNNEKLFF.

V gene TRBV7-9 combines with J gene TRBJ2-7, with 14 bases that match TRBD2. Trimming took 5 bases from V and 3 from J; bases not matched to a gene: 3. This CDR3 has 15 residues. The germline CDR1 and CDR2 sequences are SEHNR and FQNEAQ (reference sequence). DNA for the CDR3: TGTGCCAGCAGCCCGGGACTAGCGGGAGTCTACGAGCAGTACTTC. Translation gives CASSPGLAGVYEQYF.

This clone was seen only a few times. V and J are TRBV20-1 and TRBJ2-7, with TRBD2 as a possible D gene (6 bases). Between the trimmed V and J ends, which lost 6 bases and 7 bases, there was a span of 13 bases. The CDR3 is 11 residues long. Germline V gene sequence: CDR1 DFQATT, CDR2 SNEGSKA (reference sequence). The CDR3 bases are TGCAGTGCACGGGAGTTATGGGAGCAGTACTTC. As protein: CSARELWEQYF.

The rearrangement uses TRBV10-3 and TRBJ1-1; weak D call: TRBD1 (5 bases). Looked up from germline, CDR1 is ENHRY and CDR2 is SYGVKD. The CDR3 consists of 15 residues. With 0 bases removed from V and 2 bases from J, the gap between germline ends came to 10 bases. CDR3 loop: CAISESRGTNTEAFF. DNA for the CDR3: TGTGCCATCAGTGAGTCGAGAGGGACTAACACTGAAGCTTTCTTT.